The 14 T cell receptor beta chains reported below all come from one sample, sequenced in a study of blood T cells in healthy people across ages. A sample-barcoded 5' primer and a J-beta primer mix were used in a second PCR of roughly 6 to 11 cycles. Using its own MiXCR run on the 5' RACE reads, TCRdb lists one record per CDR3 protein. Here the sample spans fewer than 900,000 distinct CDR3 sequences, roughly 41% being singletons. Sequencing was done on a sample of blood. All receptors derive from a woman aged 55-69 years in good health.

CDR3 DNA: TGCGCCAGCAGCAGCGCCCACCTCGGGGGGGGTACTGAAGCTTTCTTT. This gives the protein CASSSAHLGGGTEAFF. J is TRBJ1-1 and V is TRBV5-1, with a weak D call TRBD1 (5 bases). Germline V gene sequence: CDR1 SGHRS, CDR2 YFSETQ. The CDR3 totals 16 residues. V lost 4 bases to trimming and J lost 5 bases, with 21 bases between them.

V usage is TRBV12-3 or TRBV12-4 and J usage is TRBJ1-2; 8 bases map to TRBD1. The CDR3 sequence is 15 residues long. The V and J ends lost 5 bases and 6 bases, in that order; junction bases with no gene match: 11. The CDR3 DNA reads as TGTGCCAGCAGTCAATCTACAGGGGGGGCGGATGGCTACACCTTC. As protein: CASSQSTGGADGYTF.

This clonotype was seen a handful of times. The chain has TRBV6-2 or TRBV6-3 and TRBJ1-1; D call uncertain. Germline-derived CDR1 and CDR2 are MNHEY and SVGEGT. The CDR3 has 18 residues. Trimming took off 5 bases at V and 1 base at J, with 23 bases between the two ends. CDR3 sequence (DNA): TGTGCCAGCAGTGTGGACGGAATGGTACGTCTGGGGAACACTGAAGCTTTCTTT. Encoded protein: CASSVDGMVRLGNTEAFF.

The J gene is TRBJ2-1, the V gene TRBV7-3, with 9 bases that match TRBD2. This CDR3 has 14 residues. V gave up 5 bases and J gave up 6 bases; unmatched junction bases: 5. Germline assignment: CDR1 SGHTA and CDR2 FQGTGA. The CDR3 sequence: CASSPGGRANEQFF. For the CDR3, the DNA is TGTGCCAGCAGCCCTGGCGGGAGGGCCAATGAGCAGTTCTTC.

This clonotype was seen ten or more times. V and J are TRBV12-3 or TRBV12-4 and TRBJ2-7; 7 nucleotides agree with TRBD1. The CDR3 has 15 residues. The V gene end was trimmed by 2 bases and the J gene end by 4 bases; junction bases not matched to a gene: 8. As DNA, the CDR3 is TGTGCCAGCAGTTTAAAGGGGGCCTCCGGGTACGAGCAGTACTTC. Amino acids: CASSLKGASGYEQYF.

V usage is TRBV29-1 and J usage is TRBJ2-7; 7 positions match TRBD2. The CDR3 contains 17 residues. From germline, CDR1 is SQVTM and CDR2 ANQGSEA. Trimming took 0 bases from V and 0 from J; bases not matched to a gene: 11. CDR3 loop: CSVEEGSGKRSSYEQYF. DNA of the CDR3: TGCAGCGTTGAAGAAGGAAGCGGGAAAAGGAGCTCCTACGAGCAGTACTTC.

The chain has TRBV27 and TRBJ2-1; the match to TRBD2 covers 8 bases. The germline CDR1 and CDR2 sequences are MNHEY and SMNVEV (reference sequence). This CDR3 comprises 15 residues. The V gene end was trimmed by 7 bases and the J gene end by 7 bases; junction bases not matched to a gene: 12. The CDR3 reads CASTMIVAGKNEQFF. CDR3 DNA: TGTGCCAGCACCATGATAGTAGCGGGGAAGAATGAGCAGTTCTTC.

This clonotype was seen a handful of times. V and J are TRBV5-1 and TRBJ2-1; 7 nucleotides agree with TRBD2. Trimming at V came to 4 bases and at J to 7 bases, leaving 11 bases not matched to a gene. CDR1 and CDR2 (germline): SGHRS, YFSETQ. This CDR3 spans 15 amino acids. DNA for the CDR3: TGCGCCAGCAGCCCCTTTACGGGAGGAGAGAATGAGCAGTTCTTC. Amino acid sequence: CASSPFTGGENEQFF.

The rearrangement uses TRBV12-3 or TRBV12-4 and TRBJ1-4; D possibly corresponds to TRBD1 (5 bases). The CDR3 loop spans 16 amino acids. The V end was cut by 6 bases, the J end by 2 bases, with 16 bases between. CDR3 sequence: CASSNTGGYTNEKLFF. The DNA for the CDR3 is TGTGCCAGCAGCAACACAGGAGGGTACACTAATGAAAAACTGTTTTTT.

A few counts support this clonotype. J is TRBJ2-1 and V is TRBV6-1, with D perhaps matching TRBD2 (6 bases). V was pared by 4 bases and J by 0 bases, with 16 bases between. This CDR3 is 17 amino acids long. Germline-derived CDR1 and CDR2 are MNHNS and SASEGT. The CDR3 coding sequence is TGTGCCAGCAGTGCAACCGGGGGAGATAGCTCCTACAATGAGCAGTTCTTC. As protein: CASSATGGDSSYNEQFF.

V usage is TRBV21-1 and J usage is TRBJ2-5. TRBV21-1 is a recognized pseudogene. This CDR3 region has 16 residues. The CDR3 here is CASSKLASWNGGAQYF. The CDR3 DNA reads TGTGCCAGCAGCAAATTGGCATCTTGGAACGGTGGGGCCCAGTACTTC.

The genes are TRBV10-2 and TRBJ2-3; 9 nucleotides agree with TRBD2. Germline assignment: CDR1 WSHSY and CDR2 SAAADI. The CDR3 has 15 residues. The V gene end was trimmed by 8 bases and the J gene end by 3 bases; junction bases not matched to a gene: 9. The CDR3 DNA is TGCGCCAGCGGACGTAGCGGGAGAAGTACAGATACGCAGTATTTT. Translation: CASGRSGRSTDTQYF.

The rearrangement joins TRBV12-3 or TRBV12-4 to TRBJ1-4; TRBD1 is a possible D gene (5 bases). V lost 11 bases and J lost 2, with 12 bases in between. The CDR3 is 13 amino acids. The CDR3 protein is CAGKGRTNEKLFF. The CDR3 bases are TGTGCCGGCAAGGGGCGGACTAATGAAAAACTGTTTTTT.

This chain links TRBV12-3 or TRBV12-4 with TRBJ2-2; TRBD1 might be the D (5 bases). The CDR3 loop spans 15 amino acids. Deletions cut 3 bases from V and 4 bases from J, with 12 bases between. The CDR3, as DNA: TGTGCCAGCAGTTTTGACAGACGTTTCACCGGGGAGCTGTTTTTT. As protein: CASSFDRRFTGELFF.